This TCR beta chain was obtained from a study of technical replicates of blood from a few donors (dated by TCRdb to 2016 to 2017). The library relied on the immunoSEQ multiplex PCR assay. TCRdb obtained this table from immuneACCESS and retained in-frame rearrangements with V and J assigned. These tables miss some clones; where compared with another copy, unresolved V genes account for less than half of the shortfall, and the remainder is unexplained. For this sample there are about 100,000 clones; 95% appear just once. 0.21% of the sample is held by the ten biggest clonotypes. On this clone: No cognate antigen has been identified for it. No much larger clone is present one base from it, and per-base qualities are unavailable.

V loses 4 bases at its end and J loses 2 bases; junction bases beyond the gene matches: 4. CDR3 length: 14 amino acids, cysteine to phenylalanine. The read is trimmed to its CDR3 DNA, 42 bases read in frame from base 1. The germline V gene gives CDR1 as SGHRS and CDR2 as YFSETQ. This clonotype was sampled from a human donor in good health. The source material was T cells isolated from PBMCs. This chain is built from TRBV5-1 and TRBJ2-7; the junction holds 9 bases that match TRBD1. The nucleotide sequence is TGCGCCAGCAGCCCACGGACAGGGGCCTACGAGCAGTACTTC. Translated, it gives CASSPRTGAYEQYF.